This TCR beta chain was recorded in a study of T-cell memory formation after mild COVID-19. Study observations and caveats: Whether day 37 second-wave clones are SARS-CoV-2-specific was not confirmed. The study found balanced CD4/CD8 in clones contracting day 15 to 85 and a CD4+ lean in later expanders. Contracting clones localized mainly to CM and EM when CD4+ and mainly to EMRA when CD8+.

About this clonotype: What it binds is unknown.

The CDR3 consists of 15 residues. Germline CDR1 SGHRS, CDR2 YFSETQ. After removal of 1 base from V and 3 bases from J, the junction contained 4 bases not matched to a gene. TCRalpha and TCRbeta libraries used 5'RACE with constant-segment primers and UMIs. TCRdb used MiXCR to reprocess the 5' RACE reads, holding one entry per CDR3 protein. The table includes 250,000 to 300,000 distinct CDR3 sequences, about a sixth detected once. The V call is TRBV5-1, the J call TRBJ2-3, with 8 positions matching TRBD2. The sequenced sample was PBMCs or a T cell subset sorted from them (not recorded which). This clonotype was sampled from a man between 18 and 35 years old who had mild COVID-19 (a few samples of this study predate the infection). Cell type and time point are not known. The CDR3 region has the DNA TGCGCCAGCAGCTTGCCGGGGGGGCCGACAGATACGCAGTATTTT. Protein sequence: CASSLPGGPTDTQYF.